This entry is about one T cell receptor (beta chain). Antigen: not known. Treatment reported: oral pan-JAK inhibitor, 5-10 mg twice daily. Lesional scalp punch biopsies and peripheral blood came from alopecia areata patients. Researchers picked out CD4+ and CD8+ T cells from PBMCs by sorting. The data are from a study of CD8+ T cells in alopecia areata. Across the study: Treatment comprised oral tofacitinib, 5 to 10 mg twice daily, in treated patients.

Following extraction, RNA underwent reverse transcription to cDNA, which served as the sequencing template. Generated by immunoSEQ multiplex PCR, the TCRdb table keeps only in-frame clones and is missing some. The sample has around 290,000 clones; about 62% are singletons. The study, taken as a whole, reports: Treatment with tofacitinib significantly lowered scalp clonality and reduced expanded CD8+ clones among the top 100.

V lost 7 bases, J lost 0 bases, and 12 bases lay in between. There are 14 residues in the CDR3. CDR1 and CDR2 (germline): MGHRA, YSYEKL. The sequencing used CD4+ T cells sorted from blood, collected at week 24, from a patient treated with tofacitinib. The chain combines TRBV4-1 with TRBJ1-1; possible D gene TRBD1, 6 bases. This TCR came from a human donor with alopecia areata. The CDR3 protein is CASNSQGMNTEAFF. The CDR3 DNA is TGCGCCAGCAACTCACAGGGAATGAACACTGAAGCTTTCTTT.